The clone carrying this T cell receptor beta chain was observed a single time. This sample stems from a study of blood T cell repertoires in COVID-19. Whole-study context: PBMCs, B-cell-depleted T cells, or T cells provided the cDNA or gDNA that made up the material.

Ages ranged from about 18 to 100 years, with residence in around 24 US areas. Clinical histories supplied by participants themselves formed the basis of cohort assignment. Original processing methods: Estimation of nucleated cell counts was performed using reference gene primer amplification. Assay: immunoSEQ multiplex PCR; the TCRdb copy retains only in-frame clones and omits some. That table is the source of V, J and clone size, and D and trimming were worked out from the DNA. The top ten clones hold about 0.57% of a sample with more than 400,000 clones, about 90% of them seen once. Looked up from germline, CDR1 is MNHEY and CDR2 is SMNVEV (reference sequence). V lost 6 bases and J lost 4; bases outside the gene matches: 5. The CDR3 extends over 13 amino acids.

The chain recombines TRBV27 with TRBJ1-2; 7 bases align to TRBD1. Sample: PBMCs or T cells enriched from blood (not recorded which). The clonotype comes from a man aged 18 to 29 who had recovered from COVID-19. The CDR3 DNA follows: TGTGCCAGCAGCGACAGGGCCGCCTATGGCTACACCTTC. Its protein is CASSDRAAYGYTF.